This entry lists 5 T cell receptor beta chains sequenced from one sample in a study of preoperative IRX-2 immunotherapy in early breast cancer. Sample treatment: preoperative locoregional IRX-2 cytokine immunotherapy. The protocol was immunoSEQ multiplex PCR, while the TCRdb copy is restricted to in-frame clones and leaves out a portion. The sample consists of 3,000 to 3,500 clones, about 80% of them appearing once. The sequenced sample was tumor tissue, obtained after IRX-2 immunotherapy. The receptors derive from a human donor with breast cancer.

The CDR3 nucleotides are TGTGCCAGCTCACCAAACTACCAAGACGGTAATGAGCAGTTCTTC. Its translation is CASSPNYQDGNEQFF. The chain recombines TRBV18 with TRBJ2-1; D uncertain. Trimming took 2 bases from V and 7 from J, leaving 15 bases between them. The CDR3 totals 15 residues. Germline loops: CDR1 KGHSH, CDR2 LQKENI.

A remark on this clone: The same CDR3 arises from other DNA sequences in this sample as well. V is TRBV5-1 and J is TRBJ2-7, with 8 bases lining up with TRBD2. CDR3 length: 14 amino acids. Unmatched junction bases numbered 3, after V lost 2 bases and J lost 2 bases. Looked up from germline, CDR1 is SGHRS and CDR2 is YFSETQ. CDR3 DNA sequence: TGCGCCAGCAGCTTAACTAGCGGCACCTACGAGCAGTACTTC. Translated, it gives CASSLTSGTYEQYF.

The rearrangement links TRBV6-8 to TRBJ2-1; D might be TRBD1 (6 bases). Per germline, CDR1 MNHGY and CDR2 SAAAGT. V lost 3 bases and J lost 6, with 15 bases in between. The CDR3 spans 15 residues. Here the CDR3 DNA reads TGTGCCAGCAGTTATGGGGGCGCAGGCGGCAATGAGCAGTTCTTC. Protein product: CASSYGGAGGNEQFF.

Written as DNA, the CDR3 is TGTGCCAGCAGTCCCCGATCAGGGGGGGGAAACACCATATATTTT. This gives the protein CASSPRSGGGNTIYF. The rearrangement joins TRBV28 to TRBJ1-3; 7 nucleotides match TRBD1. Germline V gene data show CDR1 as MDHEN and CDR2 as SYDVKM. The CDR3 extends over 15 amino acids. The V segment lost 5 bases and the J segment 4 bases; nucleotides outside the gene matches: 8. The full variable domain, its missing parts supplied by reference TRBV28 and TRBJ1-3, is DVKVTQSSRYLVKRTGEKVFLECVQDMDHENMFWYRQDPGLGLRLIYFSYDVKMKEKGDIPEGYSVSREKKERFSLILESASTNQTSMYLCASSPRSGGGNTIYFGEGSWLTVV.

The J gene is TRBJ1-5, the V gene TRBV19; TRBD1 aligns across 7 bases. The germline V gene encodes CDR1 LNHDA and CDR2 SQIVND (reference sequence). The CDR3 covers 16 residues. The V and J ends lost 6 bases and 0 bases, in that order; junction bases with no gene match: 8. Here the CDR3 DNA reads TGTGCCAGTAGCTCATCACAGGGGAATAGCAATCAGCCCCAGCATTTT. Its translation: CASSSSQGNSNQPQHF.